This T cell receptor beta chain is drawn from a study of T cell changes during pregnancy in multiple sclerosis. Here immunoSEQ multiplex PCR was the method, and the copy in TCRdb shows in-frame clones only, minus some. This sample yields tens of thousands of clones, of which 75% to 95% are seen a single time; about 5.8% belongs to the top ten. V was clipped by 3 bases and J by 6 bases; unmatched bases: 11. The CDR3 has 17 amino acids. Germline assignment: CDR1 SGHNT and CDR2 YENEEA. The sequenced sample was CD8+ T cells from peripheral blood mononuclear cells, obtained before pregnancy. This chain uses TRBV11-3 with TRBJ2-1; 10 bases line up with TRBD2. This clonotype was sampled from a female donor with multiple sclerosis, enrolled in a pregnancy study. CDR3 loop: CASSLSGGAGGFNEQFF. The DNA for the CDR3 is TGTGCCAGCAGCTTGAGCGGGGGAGCGGGGGGGTTCAATGAGCAGTTCTTC.